This T cell receptor beta chain is from a study of T cell responses to AZD1222 COVID-19 vaccine. Study-wide context: Second-dose schedules of about 4 or about 12 weeks were combined.

Note on this clone: Its matching antigen is unknown.

Study observations and caveats: The CD4 TCRs associated with vaccination extended across spike and predominated at 160-218 and 743-854. Just five or six AZD1222 recipients were seropositive at baseline. Among the donors, most were white British and more were female, and clonal diversity was possibly underestimated.

Germline assignment: CDR1 LNHDA and CDR2 SQIVND (reference sequence). Trimming took off 4 bases at V and 4 bases at J, with 14 bases between the two ends. The CDR3 is 16 residues long. The data were produced by immunoSEQ multiplex PCR, yet TCRdb's version contains in-frame clones alone and is incomplete. The sample has about 180,000 clones, about 86% seen once; the top ten hold 7.7%. Here the sequenced sample was peripheral blood, taken on day 0 of AZD1222 vaccination. The TCR was taken from an adult in good health. V and J are TRBV19 and TRBJ1-6, with D possibly matching TRBD1 (6 bases). The CDR3 region has the DNA TGTGCCAGTAGTAAGAACCAGGGGATTTATAATTCACCCCTCCACTTT. Amino acids: CASSKNQGIYNSPLHF.